This entry lists 13 T cell receptor beta chains sequenced from one sample in a study of T cells in Graves' hyperthyroidism and ophthalmopathy. RNA transcripts provided the source from which TCR beta CDR3 regions were amplified. During a first-round RT-PCR of the TCR CDR3, the HTBI primer set was used. TCRdb called the multiplex PCR reads again in MiXCR, with one record for every CDR3 protein. The table shows fewer than 700,000 distinct CDR3 sequences, with approximately 17% occurring only once. The material sequenced was blood. These receptor sequences come from a woman under 30 with Graves' ophthalmopathy.

This clonotype appeared a few times. The V call is TRBV6-5, the J call TRBJ2-2, with 8 bases fitting TRBD1. The ends lost 0 bases at V and 7 bases at J; junction bases unmatched: 13. This CDR3 contains 18 residues. Germline V gene lookup returns CDR1 MNHEY and CDR2 SVGAGI. The CDR3 DNA sequence: TGTGCCAGCAGTTACTCGCCAGGGGGCGCGTTTAAGAACGGGGAGCTGTTTTTT. It is translated as CASSYSPGGAFKNGELFF.

At least ten counts were recorded for this clonotype. The rearrangement joins TRBV28 to TRBJ1-1; D perhaps matches TRBD1 (6 bases). Trimming shortened V by 3 bases and J by 4 bases, and 15 bases separated the two germline ends. Germline loops: CDR1 MDHEN, CDR2 SYDVKM. CDR3 size: 15 residues. The CDR3 nucleotides are TGTGCCAGCAGTTTCCCCACAGGGATAAGCACTGAAGCTTTCTTT. It yields the protein CASSFPTGISTEAFF. Based on the CDR3 plus reference TRBV28 and TRBJ1-1, the full variable domain is DVKVTQSSRYLVKRTGEKVFLECVQDMDHENMFWYRQDPGLGLRLIYFSYDVKMKEKGDIPEGYSVSREKKERFSLILESASTNQTSMYLCASSFPTGISTEAFFGQGTRLTVV.

A few counts support this clonotype. The chain uses TRBV5-8 and TRBJ1-4; D gene uncertain. Per the germline V gene, CDR1 is SGHTS and CDR2 is YDEGEE. V lost 0 bases, J lost 9 bases, and 12 bases lay in between. The CDR3 is 14 amino acids. DNA for the CDR3: TGTGCCAGCAGCTTGGAGCAGGAAACCCAAAAACTGTTTTTT. Amino acids: CASSLEQETQKLFF. Full variable domain (missing parts from reference TRBV5-8 and TRBJ1-4): EAGVTQSPTHLIKTRGQQATLRCSPISGHTSVYWYQQALGLGLQFLLWYDEGEERNRGNFPPRFSGRQFPNYSSELNVNALELEDSALYLCASSLEQETQKLFFGSGTQLSVL.

The chain employs TRBV24-1 and TRBJ1-2; no firm D call. The CDR3 spans 11 residues. The germline V gene encodes CDR1 KGHDR and CDR2 SFDVKD. V gave up 0 bases and J gave up 9 bases, with 4 bases separating them. Written as DNA, the CDR3 is TGTGCCACCAGTGATTTGGTACGCTACACCTTC. It codes for CATSDLVRYTF.

This clonotype turned up a few times. V and J are TRBV9 and TRBJ2-1; D might be TRBD1 or TRBD2, each matching 5 bases. This CDR3 is built from 15 residues. Germline values: CDR1 SGDLS, CDR2 YYNGEE. With 4 bases removed from V and 5 bases from J, the gap between germline ends came to 16 bases. CDR3 residues: CASSRDGRSHNEQFF. The CDR3, as DNA: TGTGCCAGCAGCCGGGACGGTCGGTCTCACAATGAGCAGTTCTTC.

Ten or more counts support this clonotype. The rearrangement links TRBV6-1 to TRBJ1-5; TRBD1 matches 8 bases. Germline CDR1 and CDR2: MNHNS and SASEGT. Trimming at V came to 8 bases and at J to 4 bases, leaving 10 bases not matched to a gene. This CDR3 has 15 residues. The CDR3 is CASWVGQGGNQPQHF. The CDR3, as DNA: TGTGCCAGCTGGGTCGGACAGGGAGGTAATCAGCCCCAGCATTTT.

In its sample, this clonotype was seen many times. The chain joins TRBV30 to TRBJ2-1; the match to TRBD2 covers 10 bases. J lost 6 bases, V lost 3 bases, and 11 bases had no gene match. CDR3 length equals 16 residues. CDR1 is GTSNPN, CDR2 SVGIG, per germline (reference sequence). CDR3 nucleotides: TGTGCCTGGAGCCTAGCGGGAGTGAGCGTGTTCAATGAGCAGTTCTTC. Its translation: CAWSLAGVSVFNEQFF.

The rearrangement links TRBV18 to TRBJ2-5, with TRBD2 matching 11 bases. The germline V gene encodes CDR1 KGHSH and CDR2 LQKENI. The J segment lost 2 bases and the V segment lost 3 bases, leaving 5 bases of the junction unmatched. The length of the CDR3 is 16 residues. The CDR3 protein is CASSPFPSGGQETQYF. The CDR3 DNA reads TGTGCCAGCTCACCCTTTCCTAGCGGGGGGCAAGAGACCCAGTACTTC.

A few counts support this clonotype. The CDR3 sequence: CSDMDTQYF. The CDR3 DNA sequence: TGCAGCGACATGGATACGCAGTATTTT. This chain joins TRBV29-1 and TRBJ2-3; D remains ambiguous. There are 9 residues in the CDR3. The V end was cut by 7 bases, the J end by 6 bases, with 5 bases between. Germline lookup yields CDR1 SQVTM and CDR2 ANQGSEA.

Comments on this clonotype: The junction differs from germline at one of its ends, possibly a read error. V gene TRBV20-1 combines with J gene TRBJ2-3, with 9 nucleotides matching TRBD1. The CDR3 extends over 17 amino acids. Germline CDR1 is DFQATT and CDR2 is SNEGSKA (reference sequence). The CDR3 nucleotides read TGCAGTGCTAGAGATCGAGGGGACAGGGCTAGCACAGATGCGCAGTATTTT. Translated: CSARDRGDRASTDAQYF.

This clonotype was counted between two and nine times. The chain carries TRBV19 and TRBJ1-2, with TRBD1 as a possible D gene (5 bases). Germline V gene lookup returns CDR1 LNHDA and CDR2 SQIVND (reference sequence). V gave up 5 bases and J gave up 7 bases, with 14 bases separating them. The CDR3 sequence is 13 residues long. CDR3: CASSPDSYGGYTF. As DNA, the CDR3 is TGTGCCAGTAGTCCCGACAGTTACGGTGGCTACACCTTC. The variable domain in full, completed from reference TRBV19 and TRBJ1-2, reads DGGITQSPKYLFRKEGQNVTLSCEQNLNHDAMYWYRQDPGQGLRLIYYSQIVNDFQKGDIAEGYSVSREKKESFPLTVTSAQKNPTAFYLCASSPDSYGGYTFGSGTRLTVV.

This clonotype was detected many times. The gene calls are TRBV7-9 and TRBJ1-2, with D possibly TRBD1 on 5 matching bases. V was pared by 3 bases and J by 8 bases, with 7 bases between. There are 11 residues in the CDR3. Germline-derived CDR1 and CDR2 are SEHNR and FQNEAQ (reference sequence). In DNA form, the CDR3 reads TGTGCCAGCAGCTTCAGGGAAGGCTACACCTTC. Translation: CASSFREGYTF.

This clonotype showed up many times. V usage is TRBV28 and J usage is TRBJ1-1; the match to TRBD1 covers 9 bases. Losses at the gene ends were 3 bases for V and 6 bases for J; bases not matched to a gene: 8. The CDR3 is 15 amino acids. The germline V gene encodes CDR1 MDHEN and CDR2 SYDVKM. The CDR3 coding sequence is TGTGCCAGCAGTTTGGGGGACAGGGTAATGCCTGAAGCTTTCTTT. Its protein is CASSLGDRVMPEAFF.